This entry describes one TCR beta chain. This sample was included in a study of blood T cell repertoires in COVID-19. Produced via immunoSEQ multiplex PCR; TCRdb's table is partial and in-frame only. This table has tens of thousands of clones, over 75% appearing once. This CDR3 spans 17 amino acids. Germline lookup yields CDR1 MNHEY and CDR2 SMNVEV (reference sequence). V dropped 2 bases and J dropped 6; count of bases not matched to a gene: 6. The J gene is TRBJ2-1, the V gene TRBV27; 14 bases are a match to TRBD2. The receptor was derived from a woman older than 75 with active or convalescent COVID-19. The sample consisted of peripheral blood. The CDR3 DNA follows: TGTGCCAGCAGTTTAACGGGACTAGCGGGAGCTTCCAATGAGCAGTTCTTC. This gives the protein CASSLTGLAGASNEQFF.